These 24 T cell receptor beta chains were all obtained from the same sample, sequenced in a study of blood T cell repertoires in COVID-19. The data were produced by immunoSEQ multiplex PCR, yet TCRdb's version contains in-frame clones alone and is incomplete. The sample has around 500,000 clones; 88% are singletons. Sequencing used PBMCs or T cells enriched from blood (not recorded which). All receptors come from an older woman who had recovered from COVID-19.

The chain links TRBV5-5 to TRBJ2-3; 7 nucleotides agree with TRBD1. The germline V gene encodes CDR1 SGHKS and CDR2 YYEKEE (reference sequence). The junction had 10 bases not matched to a gene; V was cut back by 4 bases and J by 8 bases. This CDR3 comprises 14 residues. The CDR3 DNA follows: TGTGCCAGCAGCGGTTCGACAGGGTATATTACGCAGTATTTT. Encoded protein: CASSGSTGYITQYF.

The chain carries TRBV27 and TRBJ2-6; possible D gene TRBD2, 7 bases. This CDR3 is 18 amino acids long. CDR1 MNHEY and CDR2 SMNVEV come from the germline V gene (reference sequence). V was shortened by 4 bases and J by 4 bases, with 20 bases between the two germline ends. CDR3 region: CASSWGNSGGPGANVLTF. Here the CDR3 DNA reads TGTGCCAGCAGTTGGGGGAATTCGGGGGGCCCAGGGGCCAACGTCCTGACTTTC.

This CDR3 reads CASSLGTRSGNEQFF. In nucleotides, the CDR3 is TGTGCCAGCAGTTTGGGCACGAGGTCGGGGAATGAGCAGTTCTTC. The chain employs TRBV28 and TRBJ2-1; TRBD2 is a possible D gene (5 bases). CDR1 is MDHEN and CDR2 is SYDVKM in the germline V gene. Trimming pared 3 bases from V and 7 bases from J, leaving 16 bases between. This CDR3 contains 15 residues.

The chain has TRBV10-3 and TRBJ1-3; tentatively, D is TRBD1 (6 bases). The V gene lost 6 bases and the J gene lost 1 base, with 19 bases spanning the gap. The CDR3 totals 17 residues. Germline V gene lookup returns CDR1 ENHRY and CDR2 SYGVKD. The CDR3 sequence: CAIRPVRDTVSGNTIYF. CDR3 DNA sequence: TGTGCCATCAGACCAGTCCGGGACACGGTGTCTGGAAACACCATATATTTT.

V gene TRBV4-1 combines with J gene TRBJ2-5; 9 nucleotides align to TRBD2. Germline loops: CDR1 MGHRA, CDR2 YSYEKL. V lost 4 bases and J lost 2; bases outside the gene matches: 2. This CDR3 comprises 14 residues. DNA for the CDR3: TGCGCCAGCAGCCCCACTAGCGGGCAAGAGACCCAGTACTTC. This translates into CASSPTSGQETQYF.

The V gene is TRBV20-1, the J gene TRBJ2-1, with D perhaps TRBD1 (5 bases). This CDR3 is 10 amino acids long. The germline V gene has CDR1 DFQATT and CDR2 SNEGSKA (reference sequence). Trimming left V 2 bases short and J 10 bases short, with 6 bases between. CDR3 protein: CSARQGEQFF. CDR3 nucleotides: TGCAGTGCTAGACAGGGAGAGCAGTTCTTC.

This chain joins TRBV19 and TRBJ1-2; 9 bases are a match to TRBD1. There are 14 residues in the CDR3. The germline CDR1 and CDR2 sequences are LNHDA and SQIVND (reference sequence). The V segment lost 3 bases and the J segment 7 bases; nucleotides outside the gene matches: 6. DNA of the CDR3: TGTGCCAGTAGTATCACAGGGGGCGAGTTTGGCTACACCTTC. Protein: CASSITGGEFGYTF.

The J gene is TRBJ2-7, the V gene TRBV4-1; D gene unclear. The CDR3 contains 14 residues. Germline values: CDR1 MGHRA, CDR2 YSYEKL. Trimming took off 0 bases at V and 2 bases at J, with 8 bases between the two ends. CDR3 coding DNA: TGCGCCAGCAGCCAAGACGGCAGGACCTACGAGCAGTACTTC. Protein product: CASSQDGRTYEQYF.

The chain uses TRBV24-1 and TRBJ2-2; 7 nucleotides align to TRBD2. Germline V gene data show CDR1 as KGHDR and CDR2 as SFDVKD. V gave up 0 bases and J gave up 1 base; unmatched junction bases: 7. This CDR3 region has 18 residues. Written as DNA, the CDR3 is TGTGCCACCAGTGATTTGGCCGTGGGACTATTGAACACCGGGGAGCTGTTTTTT. It yields the protein CATSDLAVGLLNTGELFF.

This clone was observed once. The chain links TRBV14 to TRBJ1-1; unclear D gene. Per the germline V gene, CDR1 is SGHDN and CDR2 is FVKESK. The CDR3 contains 14 residues. Deletions cut 2 bases from V and 1 base from J, with 8 bases between. This chain's CDR3 is CASSQWAANTEAFF. The CDR3 coding sequence is TGTGCCAGCAGCCAATGGGCAGCGAACACTGAAGCTTTCTTT. The full variable domain, with the rest looked up from reference TRBV14 and TRBJ1-1, is EAGVTQFPSHSVIEKGQTVTLRCDPISGHDNLYWYRRVMGKEIKFLLHFVKESKQDESGMPNNRFLAERTGGTYSTLKVQPAELEDSGVYFCASSQWAANTEAFFGQGTRLTVV.

This chain uses TRBV6-4 with TRBJ2-3; D is possibly TRBD1 (6 bases). V was clipped by 2 bases and J by 3 bases, with 9 bases between them. Germline V gives CDR1 MRHNA, CDR2 SNTAGT. The CDR3 sequence is 14 residues long. CDR3 coding DNA: TGTGCCAGCAGTGACGGGGGCCTAACAGATACGCAGTATTTT. This translates into CASSDGGLTDTQYF.

By proportion, this clone is medium-sized (0.01 to 0.1%). The rearrangement uses TRBV5-8 and TRBJ1-1, with 7 nucleotides matching TRBD1. The CDR3 consists of 17 residues. CDR1 and CDR2 from the germline V gene are SGHTS and YDEGEE. J was trimmed by 1 base and V by 3 bases; bases with no gene match: 12. DNA for the CDR3: TGTGCCAGCAGCTACCCGACAGGGAGGCGGAGGAACACTGAAGCTTTCTTT. This sequence encodes CASSYPTGRRRNTEAFF.

The chain is built from TRBV7-9 and TRBJ2-3; D is possibly TRBD1 (5 bases). CDR1 and CDR2 from the germline V gene are SEHNR and FQNEAQ (reference sequence). Trimming took off 2 bases at V and 2 bases at J, with 14 bases between the two ends. The CDR3 length is 16 residues. The CDR3 coding sequence is TGTGCCAGCAGCTTATCGAGACAGCGAGACACAGATACGCAGTATTTT. Its protein is CASSLSRQRDTDTQYF.

The chain uses TRBV19 and TRBJ1-5, with 7 bases aligning to TRBD1. The V segment lost 4 bases and the J segment 3 bases; nucleotides outside the gene matches: 6. The CDR3 is made up of 15 amino acids. Germline V CDR1 and CDR2: LNHDA, SQIVND (reference sequence). The CDR3 here is CASSKGARNNQPQHF. CDR3 DNA sequence: TGTGCCAGTAGTAAGGGGGCTCGGAACAATCAGCCCCAGCATTTT.

V usage is TRBV2 and J usage is TRBJ1-3, with TRBD1 matching 11 bases. Trimming cost V 6 bases and J 7 bases; bases outside gene matches: 5. CDR3 length equals 14 residues. Per the germline V gene, CDR1 is SNHLY and CDR2 is FYNNEI. For the CDR3, the DNA is TGTGCCAGCAGACCTGGGACAGGGGGGAACACCATATATTTT. It codes for CASRPGTGGNTIYF.

V usage is TRBV2 and J usage is TRBJ1-6; no firm D call. The germline V and J ends were trimmed by 6 bases and 5 bases, with 11 bases remaining between them. Germline loops: CDR1 SNHLY, CDR2 FYNNEI. This CDR3 spans 14 amino acids. Here the CDR3 DNA reads TGTGCCAGCAGCGGCTGGGAGGATAATTCACCCCTCCACTTT. Protein product: CASSGWEDNSPLHF.

This clone appeared a few times. The genes are TRBV3-1 (or the pseudogene TRBV3-2) and TRBJ1-2; 7 bases fit TRBD1. This CDR3 has 14 residues. With 3 bases clipped from V and 2 bases from J, the junction kept 3 bases outside the gene matches. The germline CDR1 and CDR2 sequences are LGHDT and YNNKEL (reference sequence). The DNA of the CDR3 is TGTGCCAGCAGCCACTCGACAGGGAACTATGGCTACACCTTC. Translated: CASSHSTGNYGYTF.

The rearrangement uses TRBV6-5 and TRBJ1-2; 7 nucleotides line up with TRBD1. The ends lost 6 bases at V and 4 bases at J; junction bases unmatched: 8. CDR3 size: 14 residues. In germline, CDR1 is MNHEY, CDR2 SVGAGI. The CDR3 region is CASRFSGGFYGYTF. Written as DNA, the CDR3 is TGTGCCAGCAGGTTTTCAGGGGGATTCTATGGCTACACCTTC.

The chain combines TRBV19 with TRBJ2-7; D perhaps matches TRBD2 (6 bases). The germline gives CDR1 LNHDA, CDR2 SQIVND (reference sequence). Trimming left V 8 bases short and J 4 bases short, with 15 bases between. The CDR3 contains 13 residues. The CDR3 loop is CASSSGLFYEQYF. The CDR3 nucleotides are TGTGCCAGTTCCAGCGGGCTGTTTTACGAGCAGTACTTC.

The rearrangement uses TRBV2 and TRBJ1-5; possible D gene TRBD1, 6 bases. V dropped 6 bases and J dropped 0 bases, with 12 bases sitting between them. The CDR3 runs to 15 residues. Germline values: CDR1 SNHLY, CDR2 FYNNEI. The CDR3 nucleotides read TGTGCCAGCAGCCCGGACAGCCTTAGCAATCAGCCCCAGCATTTT. This codes for CASSPDSLSNQPQHF.

J is TRBJ2-1 and V is TRBV27; TRBD2 matches at 9 bases. CDR1 MNHEY and CDR2 SMNVEV come from the germline V gene (reference sequence). V trimming: 7 bases; J trimming: 2 bases; junction bases outside the gene matches: 6. The length of the CDR3 is 15 residues. DNA for the CDR3: TGTGCCAGCATTGGGCTAGCGGGACCCTACAATGAGCAGTTCTTC. This codes for CASIGLAGPYNEQFF.

This chain uses TRBV10-3 with TRBJ2-5; a weak D match, TRBD1 (6 bases). The CDR3 is 16 residues long. The germline V gene encodes CDR1 ENHRY and CDR2 SYGVKD. V was shortened by 3 bases and J by 3 bases, with 17 bases between the two germline ends. The chain's CDR3 is CAISDRDRDNKETQYF. For the CDR3, the DNA is TGTGCCATCAGTGATCGAGACCGGGACAACAAAGAGACCCAGTACTTC.

The chain combines TRBV7-8 with TRBJ2-1; a possible D gene is TRBD2 (6 bases). The CDR3 spans 16 residues. Looked up from germline, CDR1 is SGHVS and CDR2 is FQNEAQ. With 1 base removed from V and 0 bases from J, the gap between germline ends came to 10 bases. The CDR3 nucleotides are TGTGCCAGCAGCTTAGACGGGGGAAGCTCCTACAATGAGCAGTTCTTC. Amino acids: CASSLDGGSSYNEQFF. The variable domain in full, with the rest retrieved from reference TRBV7-8 and TRBJ2-1, is GAGVSQSPRYKVAKRGQDVALRCDPISGHVSLFWYQQALGQGPEFLTYFQNEAQLDKSGLPSDRFFAERPEGSVSTLKIQRTQQEDSAVYLCASSLDGGSSYNEQFFGPGTRLTVL.

About this clone: Within the sample, other DNA sequences also encode this same CDR3. J is TRBJ2-5 and V is TRBV5-4; no clear D gene. The CDR3 sequence is 13 residues long. Trimming removed 2 bases from V and 4 bases from J, with 9 bases in between. CDR1 SGHNT and CDR2 YYREEE come from the germline V gene (reference sequence). This CDR3 is CASSFRASETQYF. In nucleotides, the CDR3 is TGTGCCAGCAGCTTTCGAGCGTCAGAGACCCAGTACTTC.